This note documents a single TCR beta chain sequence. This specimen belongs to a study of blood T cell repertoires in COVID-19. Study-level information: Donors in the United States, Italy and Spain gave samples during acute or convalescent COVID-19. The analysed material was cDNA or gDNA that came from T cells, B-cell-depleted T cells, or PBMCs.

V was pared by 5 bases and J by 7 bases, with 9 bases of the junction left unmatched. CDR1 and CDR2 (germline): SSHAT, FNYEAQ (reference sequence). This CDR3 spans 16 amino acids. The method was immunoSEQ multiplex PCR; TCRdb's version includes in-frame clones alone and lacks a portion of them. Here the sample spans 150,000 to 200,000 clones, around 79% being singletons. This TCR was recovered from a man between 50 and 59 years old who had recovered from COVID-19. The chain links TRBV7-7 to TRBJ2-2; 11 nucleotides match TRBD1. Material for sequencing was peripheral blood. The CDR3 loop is CASSQDRGLHNGELFF. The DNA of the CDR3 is TGTGCCAGCAGCCAGGACAGGGGGCTACATAACGGGGAGCTGTTTTTT.